Below, 4 T cell receptor beta chains from the same sample are listed, as sequenced in a study of chemoradiotherapy in HPV16-positive cancers. Assay used: immunoSEQ multiplex PCR; TCRdb lists only in-frame clones, some missing. Of tens of thousands of clones in the sample, just under 75% are singletons; the top ten hold 2% to 3%. The biological material was taken from a patient who underwent chemoradiotherapy. These TCRs come from a human donor with HPV-associated anogenital cancer.

V and J are TRBV7-2 and TRBJ1-5; no clear D gene. CDR1 is SGHTA, CDR2 FQGNSA, per germline. CDR3 size: 15 residues. Trimming stripped 1 base from V and 0 bases from J, with 7 bases between. CDR3 coding DNA: TGTGCCAGCAGCTTAGACTGGTTTAGCAATCAGCCCCAGCATTTT. Amino acid sequence: CASSLDWFSNQPQHF.

This clone came up a few times. The CDR3 loop reads CASSLGTLRELFF. For the CDR3, the DNA is TGCGCCAGCAGCCTCGGCACATTGCGGGAGCTGTTTTTT. The chain links TRBV4-1 to TRBJ2-2; the D is unclear. CDR1 and CDR2 from the germline V gene are MGHRA and YSYEKL. This CDR3 has 13 residues. Trimming shortened V by 4 bases and J by 9 bases, and 12 bases separated the two germline ends.

This CDR3 reads CAWSLGTGGGETQYF. In DNA form, the CDR3 reads TGTGCCTGGAGTTTGGGGACAGGGGGAGGAGAGACCCAGTACTTC. The chain employs TRBV30 and TRBJ2-5; 11 bases are shared with TRBD1. Losses at the gene ends were 2 bases for V and 4 bases for J; bases not matched to a gene: 6. Germline V gene sequence: CDR1 GTSNPN, CDR2 SVGIG (reference sequence). The CDR3 consists of 15 residues.

This clone was counted between two and nine times. The J gene is TRBJ1-2, the V gene TRBV2; possible D gene TRBD1, 5 bases. In germline, CDR1 is SNHLY, CDR2 FYNNEI. The germline V and J ends were trimmed by 8 bases and 7 bases, with 14 bases remaining between them. The CDR3 consists of 12 residues. CDR3 nucleotide sequence: TGTGCCAGCCGTCAGGGACTGGGTGGCTACACCTTC. It translates to CASRQGLGGYTF. The whole variable domain, remainder taken from reference TRBV2 and TRBJ1-2, is EPEVTQTPSHQVTQMGQEVILRCVPISNHLYFYWYRQILGQKVEFLVSFYNNEISEKSEIFDDQFSVERPDGSNFTLKIRSTKLEDSAMYFCASRQGLGGYTFGSGTRLTVV.